This is a list of T cell receptor beta chains from one sample in a study of cytomegalovirus exposure and HLA in healthy donors. Repertoires were generated with immunoSEQ multiplex PCR, while TCRdb's copy carries only in-frame clones and drops some. The table records more than 150,000 clones, approximately 88% of them present only once. Sequenced sample: PBMCs. Every receptor here comes from a woman younger than 30 in good health and CMV-seronegative. Both conserved end residues are part of each CDR3. A D gene is named only where the DNA matches it firmly. Clone size is shown for a subset of rows, as once, few, many or a class of expanded clone.

d_call: -; v_call: TRBV18; clone_size: -; j_call: TRBJ2-7; cdr3_aa: CASSVTGISYEQYF; cdr3_nt: TGTGCCAGCTCCGTTACAGGGATCTCCTACGAGCAGTACTTC
d_call: TRBD1; v_call: TRBV15; clone_size: -; j_call: TRBJ2-7; cdr3_aa: CATSRTRQGPYEQYF; cdr3_nt: TGTGCCACCAGCAGAACCCGACAGGGGCCCTACGAGCAGTACTTC
d_call: -; v_call: TRBV7-3; clone_size: -; j_call: TRBJ1-2; cdr3_aa: CASAEGGALNYGYTF; cdr3_nt: TGTGCCAGCGCGGAAGGGGGTGCCTTAAACTATGGCTACACCTTC
d_call: -; v_call: TRBV5-1; clone_size: -; j_call: TRBJ2-2; cdr3_aa: CATRGAGELFF; cdr3_nt: TGCGCCACCAGGGGCGCCGGGGAGCTGTTTTTT
d_call: -; v_call: TRBV6-6; clone_size: -; j_call: TRBJ2-3; cdr3_aa: CASSYVYNTQYF; cdr3_nt: TGTGCCAGCAGTTACGTATACAATACGCAGTATTTT
d_call: TRBD2; v_call: TRBV5-1; clone_size: -; j_call: TRBJ2-1; cdr3_aa: CASRLGGTSGGHNEQFF; cdr3_nt: TGCGCCAGCAGACTGGGAGGGACTAGCGGGGGCCACAATGAGCAGTTCTTC
d_call: -; v_call: TRBV6-1; clone_size: -; j_call: TRBJ1-5; cdr3_aa: CASSEAAGARNQPQHF; cdr3_nt: TGTGCCAGCAGTGAAGCGGCGGGGGCTCGCAATCAGCCCCAGCATTTT
d_call: TRBD1; v_call: TRBV30; clone_size: -; j_call: TRBJ2-7; cdr3_aa: CAWSVQGGYEQYF; cdr3_nt: TGTGCCTGGAGTGTACAGGGGGGTTACGAGCAGTACTTC
d_call: -; v_call: TRBV5-1; clone_size: -; j_call: TRBJ2-1; cdr3_aa: CASRGQPYNEQFF; cdr3_nt: TGCGCCAGCAGAGGACAGCCCTACAATGAGCAGTTCTTC
d_call: TRBD1; v_call: TRBV15; clone_size: -; j_call: TRBJ1-3; cdr3_aa: CATSLSRDSLNTIYF; cdr3_nt: TGTGCCACCAGTTTATCCCGGGACAGTTTAAACACCATATATTTT
d_call: -; v_call: TRBV1; clone_size: -; j_call: TRBJ1-6; cdr3_aa: CTSSQAPGGGVEGSYNSPLHF; cdr3_nt: TGCACCAGCAGCCAAGCCCCCGGGGGGGGCGTCGAGGGCTCCTATAATTCACCCCTCCACTTT
d_call: TRBD2; v_call: TRBV25-1; clone_size: -; j_call: TRBJ2-1; cdr3_aa: CASARRRGVWDEQFF; cdr3_nt: TGTGCCAGCGCCCGCCGGCGGGGGGTCTGGGATGAGCAGTTCTTC
d_call: -; v_call: TRBV5-1; clone_size: -; j_call: TRBJ2-7; cdr3_aa: CASSLAFRDYEQYF; cdr3_nt: TGCGCCAGCAGCTTGGCATTTCGGGATTACGAGCAGTACTTC
d_call: TRBD1; v_call: TRBV7-6; clone_size: -; j_call: TRBJ2-7; cdr3_aa: CASSYRDSDYEQYF; cdr3_nt: TGTGCCAGCAGCTACCGGGACAGCGACTACGAGCAGTACTTC
d_call: TRBD2; v_call: TRBV9; clone_size: -; j_call: TRBJ2-2; cdr3_aa: CASSVEELAGITGELFF; cdr3_nt: TGTGCCAGCAGCGTAGAAGAACTAGCGGGGATCACCGGGGAGCTGTTTTTT
d_call: TRBD1; v_call: TRBV30; clone_size: -; j_call: TRBJ1-2; cdr3_aa: CAWSARQGAAF; cdr3_nt: TGTGCCTGGAGTGCCCGACAGGGGGCGGCCTTC
d_call: TRBD1; v_call: TRBV5-4; clone_size: once; j_call: TRBJ1-2; cdr3_aa: CASSTPNRDRVNYGYTF; cdr3_nt: TGTGCCAGCAGCACCCCTAACCGGGACAGGGTCAACTATGGCTACACCTTC
d_call: TRBD2; v_call: TRBV12-5; clone_size: -; j_call: TRBJ2-7; cdr3_aa: CASGLVTSGGEQYF; cdr3_nt: TGTGCTAGTGGTTTGGTAACTAGCGGGGGCGAGCAGTACTTC
d_call: -; v_call: TRBV7-9; clone_size: -; j_call: TRBJ1-6; cdr3_aa: CASSLAQAGRGNSPLHF; cdr3_nt: TGTGCCAGCAGCTTAGCGCAGGCGGGGAGAGGGAATTCACCCCTCCACTTT
d_call: TRBD1; v_call: TRBV2; clone_size: -; j_call: TRBJ1-2; cdr3_aa: CAAGTGYGYTF; cdr3_nt: TGTGCCGCCGGGACAGGCTATGGCTACACCTTC
d_call: TRBD1; v_call: TRBV19; clone_size: -; j_call: TRBJ1-6; cdr3_aa: CASSIAAGGKVSPLHF; cdr3_nt: TGTGCCAGTAGTATAGCGGCAGGGGGAAAGGTTTCACCCCTCCACTTT
d_call: -; v_call: TRBV6-5; clone_size: -; j_call: TRBJ1-2; cdr3_aa: CASSYAGEGGYTF; cdr3_nt: TGTGCCAGCAGTTACGCAGGGGAAGGTGGCTACACCTTC
d_call: TRBD1; v_call: TRBV4-2; clone_size: once; j_call: TRBJ1-1; cdr3_aa: CASSQDVKGATEAFF; cdr3_nt: TGTGCCAGCAGCCAAGACGTGAAGGGGGCAACAGAAGCTTTCTTT
d_call: TRBD2; v_call: TRBV27; clone_size: -; j_call: TRBJ2-3; cdr3_aa: CASRRGGRTDTQYF; cdr3_nt: TGTGCCAGCCGCCGGGGGGGGCGGACAGATACGCAGTATTTT
d_call: TRBD2; v_call: TRBV6-6; clone_size: -; j_call: TRBJ2-3; cdr3_aa: CASSYLTSVTDTQYF; cdr3_nt: TGTGCCAGCAGTTACTTGACTAGCGTCACAGATACGCAGTATTTT
d_call: TRBD2; v_call: TRBV6-5; clone_size: -; j_call: TRBJ2-2; cdr3_aa: CASSYGGGGAPGELFF; cdr3_nt: TGTGCCAGCAGTTACGGCGGCGGGGGGGCCCCCGGGGAGCTGTTTTTT
d_call: -; v_call: TRBV10-3; clone_size: few; j_call: TRBJ1-5; cdr3_aa: CATRGGNRGNQPQHF; cdr3_nt: TGTGCCACGAGAGGAGGGAACAGAGGCAATCAGCCCCAGCATTTT
d_call: TRBD2; v_call: TRBV5-1; clone_size: -; j_call: TRBJ2-3; cdr3_aa: CASSLVAGGSADTQYF; cdr3_nt: TGCGCCAGCAGCTTGGTTGCGGGGGGCTCTGCAGATACGCAGTATTTT
d_call: -; v_call: TRBV7-6; clone_size: -; j_call: TRBJ1-2; cdr3_aa: CASSLAGTGGYTF; cdr3_nt: TGTGCCAGCAGCTTAGCGGGAACGGGGGGCTACACCTTC
d_call: TRBD2; v_call: TRBV11-2; clone_size: -; j_call: TRBJ2-5; cdr3_aa: CASSQGTGGPQETQYF; cdr3_nt: TGTGCCAGCAGCCAAGGGACGGGGGGGCCCCAAGAGACCCAGTACTTC
d_call: -; v_call: TRBV27; clone_size: -; j_call: TRBJ2-5; cdr3_aa: CASSQFSGSSRNF; cdr3_nt: TGTGCCAGCAGCCAATTCTCCGGGTCCTCTAGGAACTTC
d_call: -; v_call: TRBV7-9; clone_size: once; j_call: TRBJ1-6; cdr3_aa: CASRGEGDSPLHF; cdr3_nt: TGTGCCAGCAGAGGAGAGGGGGATTCACCCCTCCACTTT
d_call: TRBD1; v_call: TRBV6-5; clone_size: -; j_call: TRBJ2-3; cdr3_aa: CATNPVTGRDTQYF; cdr3_nt: TGTGCCACCAATCCAGTGACAGGGCGGGATACGCAGTATTTT
d_call: TRBD2; v_call: TRBV7-2; clone_size: -; j_call: TRBJ2-5; cdr3_aa: CASSFASGGRMETQYF; cdr3_nt: TGTGCCAGCAGCTTCGCTAGCGGGGGGAGGATGGAGACCCAGTACTTC
d_call: TRBD2; v_call: TRBV6-1; clone_size: once; j_call: TRBJ2-1; cdr3_aa: CASSEGLRGGRREQFF; cdr3_nt: TGTGCCAGCAGTGAAGGGCTCCGGGGGGGCCGTCGGGAGCAGTTCTTC
d_call: TRBD1; v_call: TRBV19; clone_size: few; j_call: TRBJ2-7; cdr3_aa: CASSTRGQGSYEQYF; cdr3_nt: TGTGCCAGTAGTACACGGGGACAGGGCTCCTACGAGCAGTACTTC
d_call: -; v_call: TRBV13; clone_size: -; j_call: TRBJ2-3; cdr3_aa: CASRMASPDSLGGDTQYF; cdr3_nt: TGTGCCAGCAGAATGGCAAGCCCGGACAGCCTCGGTGGAGATACGCAGTATTTT
d_call: -; v_call: TRBV6-5; clone_size: few; j_call: TRBJ2-5; cdr3_aa: CASSFPGVETQYF; cdr3_nt: TGTGCCAGCAGTTTCCCAGGGGTAGAGACCCAGTACTTC
d_call: -; v_call: TRBV19; clone_size: -; j_call: TRBJ1-5; cdr3_aa: CASAPGHGQSAQHF; cdr3_nt: TGTGCCAGTGCCCCAGGACACGGGCAATCAGCCCAGCATTTT
d_call: TRBD1; v_call: TRBV11-2; clone_size: -; j_call: TRBJ1-2; cdr3_aa: CASTPNGQAAYGYTF; cdr3_nt: TGTGCCAGCACCCCTAACGGACAGGCTGCCTATGGCTACACCTTC
d_call: -; v_call: TRBV30; clone_size: -; j_call: TRBJ1-5; cdr3_aa: CAWSVDRLNQPQHF; cdr3_nt: TGTGCCTGGAGCGTTGACAGACTCAATCAGCCCCAGCATTTT
d_call: -; v_call: TRBV28; clone_size: once; j_call: TRBJ1-5; cdr3_aa: CASRYRPGQPQHF; cdr3_nt: TGTGCCAGCAGGTACAGGCCTGGGCAGCCCCAGCATTTT
d_call: TRBD1; v_call: TRBV5-1; clone_size: -; j_call: TRBJ2-7; cdr3_aa: CASSAGRTGRYEQYF; cdr3_nt: TGCGCCAGCAGCGCTGGCCGGACAGGGAGGTACGAGCAGTACTTC
d_call: -; v_call: TRBV27; clone_size: -; j_call: TRBJ1-4; cdr3_aa: CASSRRDTRLGEKLFF; cdr3_nt: TGTGCCAGCAGTCGCCGGGACACAAGGTTGGGTGAAAAACTGTTTTTT
d_call: TRBD1; v_call: TRBV5-1; clone_size: -; j_call: TRBJ1-1; cdr3_aa: CASRIQGEVNTEAFF; cdr3_nt: TGCGCCAGCCGTATACAGGGGGAAGTGAACACTGAAGCTTTCTTT
d_call: -; v_call: TRBV6-5; clone_size: -; j_call: TRBJ1-2; cdr3_aa: CASTRRGANGYTF; cdr3_nt: TGTGCCAGCACCCGCCGGGGGGCGAACGGCTACACCTTC
d_call: -; v_call: TRBV15; clone_size: -; j_call: TRBJ2-7; cdr3_aa: CATSPNPDSSYEQYF; cdr3_nt: TGTGCCACCAGCCCGAATCCGGACTCCTCCTACGAGCAGTACTTC
d_call: TRBD1; v_call: TRBV7-6; clone_size: -; j_call: TRBJ2-1; cdr3_aa: CASSPRTGGNNEQFF; cdr3_nt: TGTGCCAGCAGCCCGCGGACAGGGGGGAACAATGAGCAGTTCTTC
d_call: -; v_call: TRBV7-9; clone_size: -; j_call: TRBJ1-2; cdr3_aa: CSSSLNSLYGYTF; cdr3_nt: TGTTCCAGCAGCTTAAACAGCCTCTATGGCTACACCTTC
d_call: -; v_call: TRBV7-2; clone_size: -; j_call: TRBJ2-6; cdr3_aa: CASSPQTGVEANVLTF; cdr3_nt: TGTGCCAGCAGCCCTCAGACCGGGGTCGAGGCCAACGTCCTGACTTTC
d_call: -; v_call: TRBV7-9; clone_size: -; j_call: TRBJ2-7; cdr3_aa: CASSTGTGTSYEQYF; cdr3_nt: TGTGCCAGCAGCACTGGAACAGGGACCTCTTACGAGCAGTACTTC
d_call: -; v_call: TRBV25-1; clone_size: once; j_call: TRBJ1-4; cdr3_aa: CASSRGEKLFF; cdr3_nt: TGTGCCAGCAGCCGGGGTGAAAAACTGTTTTTT
d_call: -; v_call: TRBV29-1; clone_size: few; j_call: TRBJ2-5; cdr3_aa: CSLTVGSETQYF; cdr3_nt: TGCAGCTTGACAGTCGGTTCAGAGACCCAGTACTTC
d_call: -; v_call: TRBV6-5; clone_size: -; j_call: TRBJ2-1; cdr3_aa: CASSYSRQNNEQFF; cdr3_nt: TGTGCCAGCAGTTACTCAAGACAGAACAATGAGCAGTTCTTC
d_call: TRBD1; v_call: TRBV5-1; clone_size: -; j_call: TRBJ2-5; cdr3_aa: CASRATGSTETQYF; cdr3_nt: TGCGCCAGCAGAGCGACAGGGTCGACAGAGACCCAGTACTTC
d_call: TRBD1; v_call: TRBV5-1; clone_size: -; j_call: TRBJ1-1; cdr3_aa: CASSLMRQGLLGANTEAFF; cdr3_nt: TGCGCCAGCAGCTTAATGAGACAGGGGCTATTGGGGGCGAACACTGAAGCTTTCTTT
d_call: -; v_call: TRBV23-1; clone_size: -; j_call: TRBJ1-1; cdr3_aa: CASCVVGHVCTEAFF; cdr3_nt: TGCGCCAGCTGCGTCGTTGGACATGTCTGCACTGAAGCTTTCTTT
d_call: -; v_call: TRBV18; clone_size: -; j_call: TRBJ1-1; cdr3_aa: CASSQSKNTEAFF; cdr3_nt: TGTGCCAGCTCTCAAAGCAAGAACACTGAAGCTTTCTTT
d_call: -; v_call: TRBV6-5; clone_size: once; j_call: TRBJ1-1; cdr3_aa: CASSYRWAGEAFF; cdr3_nt: TGTGCCAGCAGTTACAGGTGGGCAGGTGAAGCTTTCTTT